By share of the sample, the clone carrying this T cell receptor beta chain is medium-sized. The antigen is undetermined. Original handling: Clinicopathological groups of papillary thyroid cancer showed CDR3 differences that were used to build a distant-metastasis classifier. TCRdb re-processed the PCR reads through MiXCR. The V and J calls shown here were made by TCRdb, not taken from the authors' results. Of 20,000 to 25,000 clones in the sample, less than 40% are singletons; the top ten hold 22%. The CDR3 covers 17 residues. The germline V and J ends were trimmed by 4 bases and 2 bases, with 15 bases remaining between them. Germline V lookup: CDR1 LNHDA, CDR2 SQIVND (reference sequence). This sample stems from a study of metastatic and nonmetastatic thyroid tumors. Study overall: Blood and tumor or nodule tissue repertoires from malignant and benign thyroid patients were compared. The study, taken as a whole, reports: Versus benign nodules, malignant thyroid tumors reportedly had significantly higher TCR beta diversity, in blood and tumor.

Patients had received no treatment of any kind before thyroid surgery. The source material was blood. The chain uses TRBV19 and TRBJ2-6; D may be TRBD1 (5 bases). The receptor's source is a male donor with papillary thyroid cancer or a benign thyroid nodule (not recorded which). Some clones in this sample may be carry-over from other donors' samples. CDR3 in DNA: TGTGCCAGTAGTAGAATAGGGGTAGGTACTGGGGCCAACGTCCTGACTTTC. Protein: CASSRIGVGTGANVLTF.